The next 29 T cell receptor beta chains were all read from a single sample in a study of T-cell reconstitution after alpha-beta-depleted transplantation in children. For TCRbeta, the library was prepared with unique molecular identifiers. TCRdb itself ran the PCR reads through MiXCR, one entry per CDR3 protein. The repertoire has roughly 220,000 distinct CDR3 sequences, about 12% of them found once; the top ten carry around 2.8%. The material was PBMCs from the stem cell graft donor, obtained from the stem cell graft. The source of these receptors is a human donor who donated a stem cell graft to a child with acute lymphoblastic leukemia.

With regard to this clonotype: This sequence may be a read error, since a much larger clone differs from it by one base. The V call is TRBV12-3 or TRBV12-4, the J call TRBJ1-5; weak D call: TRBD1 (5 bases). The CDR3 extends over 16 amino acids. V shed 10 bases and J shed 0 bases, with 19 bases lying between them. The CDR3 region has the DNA TGTGCCACCAGGGCAACCGGGACTTATAGCAATCAGCCCCAGCATTTT. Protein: CATRATGTYSNQPQHF.

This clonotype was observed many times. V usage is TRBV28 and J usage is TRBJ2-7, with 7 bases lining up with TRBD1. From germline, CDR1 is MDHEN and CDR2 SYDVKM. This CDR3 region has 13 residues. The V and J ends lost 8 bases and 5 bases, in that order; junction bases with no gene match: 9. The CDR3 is CASLKQGLDEQYF. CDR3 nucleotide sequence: TGTGCCAGCCTGAAACAGGGGCTCGACGAGCAGTACTTC.

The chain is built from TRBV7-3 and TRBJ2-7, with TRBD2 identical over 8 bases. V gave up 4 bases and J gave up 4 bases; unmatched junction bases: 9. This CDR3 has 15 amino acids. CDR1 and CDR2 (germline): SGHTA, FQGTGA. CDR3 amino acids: CASSSFSSGSYEQYF. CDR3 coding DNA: TGTGCCAGCAGCTCCTTCTCAAGCGGGAGTTACGAGCAGTACTTC.

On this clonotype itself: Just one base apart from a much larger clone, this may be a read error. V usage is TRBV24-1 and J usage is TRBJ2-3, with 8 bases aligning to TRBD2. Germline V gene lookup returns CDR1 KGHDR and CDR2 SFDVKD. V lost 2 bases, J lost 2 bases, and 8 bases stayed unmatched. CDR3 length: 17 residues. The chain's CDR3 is CATSDSSSGRITDTQYF. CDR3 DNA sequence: TGTGCCACCAGTGATTCATCAAGCGGGAGAATCACAGATACGCAGTATTTT.

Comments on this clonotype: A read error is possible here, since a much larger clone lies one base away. The CDR3 loop reads CAGSLDGGLAKNIQYF. The DNA for the CDR3 is TGTGCCGGCAGCTTAGACGGGGGTCTAGCCAAAAACATTCAGTACTTC. The chain couples TRBV7-2 to TRBJ2-4, with D maybe TRBD2 (6 bases). CDR3 length: 16 residues. The germline V gene has CDR1 SGHTA and CDR2 FQGNSA.

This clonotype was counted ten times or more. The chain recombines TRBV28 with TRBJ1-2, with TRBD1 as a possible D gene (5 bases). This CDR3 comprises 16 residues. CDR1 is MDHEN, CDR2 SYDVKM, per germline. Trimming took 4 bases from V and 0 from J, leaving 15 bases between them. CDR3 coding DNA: TGTGCCAGCAGTTCCTCGGGACGGATAGCTAACTATGGCTACACCTTC. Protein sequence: CASSSSGRIANYGYTF.

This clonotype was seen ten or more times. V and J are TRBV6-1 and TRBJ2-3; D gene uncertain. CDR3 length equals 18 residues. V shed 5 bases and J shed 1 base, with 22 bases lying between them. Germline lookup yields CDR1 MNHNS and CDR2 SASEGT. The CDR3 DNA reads TGTGCCAGCAGTACCGGGTTGTCAGCACTTACAGGCACAGATACGCAGTATTTT. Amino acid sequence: CASSTGLSALTGTDTQYF.

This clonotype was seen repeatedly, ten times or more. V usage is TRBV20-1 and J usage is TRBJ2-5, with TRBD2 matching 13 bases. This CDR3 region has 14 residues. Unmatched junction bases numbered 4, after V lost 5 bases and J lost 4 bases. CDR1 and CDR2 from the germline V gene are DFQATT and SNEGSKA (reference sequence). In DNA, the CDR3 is TGCAGTGCTCCACTAGCGGGAGGGGTAGAGACCCAGTACTTC. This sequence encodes CSAPLAGGVETQYF.

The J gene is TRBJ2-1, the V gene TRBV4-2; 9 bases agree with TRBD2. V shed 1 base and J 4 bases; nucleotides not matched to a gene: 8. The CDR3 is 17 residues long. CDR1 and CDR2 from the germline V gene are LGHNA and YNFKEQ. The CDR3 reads CASSQAPLAGIYNEQFF. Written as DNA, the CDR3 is TGTGCCAGCAGCCAAGCTCCTCTAGCGGGGATATACAATGAGCAGTTCTTC.

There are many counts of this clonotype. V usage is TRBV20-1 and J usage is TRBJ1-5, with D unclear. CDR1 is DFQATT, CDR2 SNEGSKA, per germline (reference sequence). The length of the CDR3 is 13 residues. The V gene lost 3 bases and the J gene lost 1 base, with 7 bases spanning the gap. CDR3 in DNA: TGCAGTGCTAGGTTCGTGAGCAATCAGCCCCAGCATTTT. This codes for CSARFVSNQPQHF.

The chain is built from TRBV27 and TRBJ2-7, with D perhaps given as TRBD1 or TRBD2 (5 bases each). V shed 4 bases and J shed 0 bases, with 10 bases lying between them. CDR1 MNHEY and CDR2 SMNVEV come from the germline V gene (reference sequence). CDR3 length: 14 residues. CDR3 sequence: CASSWDGYSYEQYF. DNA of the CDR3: TGTGCCAGCAGTTGGGACGGTTACTCCTACGAGCAGTACTTC.

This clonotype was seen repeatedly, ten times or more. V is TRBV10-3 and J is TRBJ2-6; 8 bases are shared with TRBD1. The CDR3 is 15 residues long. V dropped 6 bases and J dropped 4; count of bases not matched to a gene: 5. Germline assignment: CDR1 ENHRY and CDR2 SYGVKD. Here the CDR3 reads CAIRRTGTGANVLTF. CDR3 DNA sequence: TGTGCCATCAGGAGGACAGGGACCGGGGCCAACGTCCTGACTTTC.

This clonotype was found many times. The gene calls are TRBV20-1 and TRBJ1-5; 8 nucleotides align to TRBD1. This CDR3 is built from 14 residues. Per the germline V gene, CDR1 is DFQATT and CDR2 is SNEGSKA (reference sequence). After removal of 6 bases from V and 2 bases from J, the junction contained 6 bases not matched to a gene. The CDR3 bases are TGCAGTGCGTACCAGGGGGCAGGCAATCAGCCCCAGCATTTT. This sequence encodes CSAYQGAGNQPQHF.

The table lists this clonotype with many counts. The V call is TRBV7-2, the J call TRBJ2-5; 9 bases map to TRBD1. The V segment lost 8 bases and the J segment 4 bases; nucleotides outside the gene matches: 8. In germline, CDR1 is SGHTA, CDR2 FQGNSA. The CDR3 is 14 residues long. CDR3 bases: TGTGCCAGCGTCTCCGGGACAGGGTTAGAGACCCAGTACTTC. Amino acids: CASVSGTGLETQYF.

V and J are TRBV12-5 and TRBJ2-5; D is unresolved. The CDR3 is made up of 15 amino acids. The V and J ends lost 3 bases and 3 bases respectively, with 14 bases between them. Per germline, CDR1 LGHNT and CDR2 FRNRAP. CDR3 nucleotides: TGTGCTAGTGGTTTCTACATCCGACTTGAAGAGACCCAGTACTTC. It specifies CASGFYIRLEETQYF.

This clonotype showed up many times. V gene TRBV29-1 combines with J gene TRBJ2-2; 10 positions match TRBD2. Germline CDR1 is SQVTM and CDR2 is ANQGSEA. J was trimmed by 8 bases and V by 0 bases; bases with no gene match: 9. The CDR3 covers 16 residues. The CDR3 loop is CSVEDHLAGETGELFF. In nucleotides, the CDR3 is TGCAGCGTTGAAGATCATCTAGCGGGAGAAACGGGGGAGCTGTTTTTT.

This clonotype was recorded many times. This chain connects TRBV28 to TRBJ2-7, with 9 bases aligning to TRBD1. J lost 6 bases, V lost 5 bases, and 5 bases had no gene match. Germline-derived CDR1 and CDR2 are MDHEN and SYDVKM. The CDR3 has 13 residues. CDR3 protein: CASSTDRGAEQYF. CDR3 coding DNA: TGTGCCAGCAGTACGGACAGGGGTGCCGAGCAGTACTTC.

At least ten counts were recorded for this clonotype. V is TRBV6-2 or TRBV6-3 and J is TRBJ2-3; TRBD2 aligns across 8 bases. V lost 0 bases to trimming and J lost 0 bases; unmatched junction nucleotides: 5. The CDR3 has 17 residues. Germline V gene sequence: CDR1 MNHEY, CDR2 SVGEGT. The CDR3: CASSYSVERGSTDTQYF. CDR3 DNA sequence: TGTGCCAGCAGTTACTCGGTGGAGCGGGGGAGCACAGATACGCAGTATTTT.

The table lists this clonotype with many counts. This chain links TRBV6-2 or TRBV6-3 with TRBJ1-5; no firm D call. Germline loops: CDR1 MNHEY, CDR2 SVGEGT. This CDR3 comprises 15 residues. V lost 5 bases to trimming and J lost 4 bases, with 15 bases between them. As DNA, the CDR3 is TGTGCCAGCAGTCCTCCTGGAACGCGAAATCAGCCCCAGCATTTT. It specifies CASSPPGTRNQPQHF.

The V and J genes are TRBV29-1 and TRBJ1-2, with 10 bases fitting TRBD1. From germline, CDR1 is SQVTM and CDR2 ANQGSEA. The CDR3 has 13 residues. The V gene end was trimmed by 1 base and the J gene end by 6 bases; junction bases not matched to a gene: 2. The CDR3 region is CSVEAGQGNGYTF. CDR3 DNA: TGCAGCGTTGAAGCGGGACAGGGGAATGGCTACACCTTC.

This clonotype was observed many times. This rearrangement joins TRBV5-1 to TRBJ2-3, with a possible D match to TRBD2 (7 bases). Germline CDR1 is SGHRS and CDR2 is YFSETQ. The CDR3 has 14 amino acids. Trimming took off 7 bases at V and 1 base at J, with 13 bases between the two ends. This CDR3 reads CASLEGGGTDTQYF. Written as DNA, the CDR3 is TGCGCCAGCCTTGAAGGGGGGGGCACAGATACGCAGTATTTT.

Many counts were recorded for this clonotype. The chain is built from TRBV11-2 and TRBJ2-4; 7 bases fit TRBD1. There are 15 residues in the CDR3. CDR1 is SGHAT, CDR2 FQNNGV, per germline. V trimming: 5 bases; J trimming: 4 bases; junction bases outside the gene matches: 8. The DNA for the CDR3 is TGTGCCAGCAGCCCGTTCCCGGGACAGAAAAACATTCAGTACTTC. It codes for CASSPFPGQKNIQYF.

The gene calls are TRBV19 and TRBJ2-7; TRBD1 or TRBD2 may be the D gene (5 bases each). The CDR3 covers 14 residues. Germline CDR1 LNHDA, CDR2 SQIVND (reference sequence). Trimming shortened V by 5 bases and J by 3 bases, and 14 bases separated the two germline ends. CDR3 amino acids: CASSPGTQIYEQYF. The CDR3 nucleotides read TGTGCCAGTAGTCCCGGGACCCAGATCTACGAGCAGTACTTC. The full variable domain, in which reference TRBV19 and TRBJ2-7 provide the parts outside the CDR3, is DGGITQSPKYLFRKEGQNVTLSCEQNLNHDAMYWYRQDPGQGLRLIYYSQIVNDFQKGDIAEGYSVSREKKESFPLTVTSAQKNPTAFYLCASSPGTQIYEQYFGPGTRLTVT.

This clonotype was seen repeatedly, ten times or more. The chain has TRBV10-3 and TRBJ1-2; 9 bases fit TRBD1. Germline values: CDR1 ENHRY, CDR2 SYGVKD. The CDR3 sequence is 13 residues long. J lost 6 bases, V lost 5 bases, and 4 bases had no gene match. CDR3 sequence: CAISSTGGDGYTF. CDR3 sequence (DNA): TGTGCCATCAGTTCGACAGGGGGGGATGGCTACACCTTC.

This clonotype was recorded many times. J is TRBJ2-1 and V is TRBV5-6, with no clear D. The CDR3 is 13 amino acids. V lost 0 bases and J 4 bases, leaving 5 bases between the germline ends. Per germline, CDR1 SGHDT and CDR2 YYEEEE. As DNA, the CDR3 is TGTGCCAGCAGCTTGGGAGTGTACAATGAGCAGTTCTTC. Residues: CASSLGVYNEQFF.

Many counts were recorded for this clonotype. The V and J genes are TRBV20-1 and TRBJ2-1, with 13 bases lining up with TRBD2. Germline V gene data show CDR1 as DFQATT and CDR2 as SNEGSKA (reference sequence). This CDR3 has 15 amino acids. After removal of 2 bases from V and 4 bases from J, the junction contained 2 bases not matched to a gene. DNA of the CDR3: TGCAGTGCTAGAACGGGACTAGCGGGATACAATGAGCAGTTCTTC. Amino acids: CSARTGLAGYNEQFF.

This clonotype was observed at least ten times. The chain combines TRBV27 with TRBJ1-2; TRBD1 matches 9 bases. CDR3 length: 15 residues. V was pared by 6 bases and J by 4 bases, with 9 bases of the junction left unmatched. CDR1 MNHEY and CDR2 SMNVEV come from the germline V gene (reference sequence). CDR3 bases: TGTGCCAGCAGCTCCGGGACAGGGTCGGGCTATGGCTACACCTTC. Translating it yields CASSSGTGSGYGYTF.

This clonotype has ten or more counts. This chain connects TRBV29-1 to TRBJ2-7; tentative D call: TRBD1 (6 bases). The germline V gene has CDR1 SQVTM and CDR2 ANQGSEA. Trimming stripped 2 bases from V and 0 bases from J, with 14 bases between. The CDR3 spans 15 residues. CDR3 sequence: CSVELQGRPSYEQYF. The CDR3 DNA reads TGCAGCGTTGAACTACAGGGCCGCCCCTCCTACGAGCAGTACTTC.

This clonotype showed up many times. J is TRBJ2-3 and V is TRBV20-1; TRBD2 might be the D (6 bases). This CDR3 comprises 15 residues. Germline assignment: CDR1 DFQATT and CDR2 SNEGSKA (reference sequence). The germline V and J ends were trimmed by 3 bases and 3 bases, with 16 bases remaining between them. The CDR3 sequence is CSASDREWRTDTQYF. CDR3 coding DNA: TGCAGTGCTAGCGACCGGGAGTGGAGAACAGATACGCAGTATTTT.